This T cell receptor beta chain derives from a study of cytomegalovirus exposure and HLA in healthy donors. In the study overall: As an earlier analysis found, 150 million to 200 million T cells yielded about 120 million unique TCR beta sequences.

In the case of this clone: Its target is not known.

With 60 Vbeta and 13 Jbeta primers, the PCR was carried out. Repertoires were generated with immunoSEQ multiplex PCR, while TCRdb's copy carries only in-frame clones and drops some. The sample contains under 150,000 clones, over 65% of which appear only once. Those who donated were healthy bone marrow donors. CDR1 SGHVS and CDR2 FNYEAQ come from the germline V gene. The CDR3 totals 15 residues. V was pared by 5 bases and J by 0 bases, with 3 bases of the junction left unmatched. Study-level findings and limits: Several V segments, TRBV6-2 and TRBV6-3 among them, could not be told apart and were dropped.

The V call is TRBV7-6, the J call TRBJ2-1; 8 bases fit TRBD2. This TCR derives from a woman aged 35 to 49 in good health and CMV-seronegative. Sample: PBMCs. The CDR3 spells CASSTSGSSYNEQFF. The CDR3 nucleotides read TGTGCCAGCAGCACTAGCGGCAGCTCCTACAATGAGCAGTTCTTC. The full variable domain, its missing parts supplied by reference TRBV7-6 and TRBJ2-1, is GAGVSQSPRYKVTKRGQDVALRCDPISGHVSLYWYRQALGQGPEFLTYFNYEAQQDKSGLPNDRFSAERPEGSISTLTIQRTEQRDSAMYRCASSTSGSSYNEQFFGPGTRLTVL.